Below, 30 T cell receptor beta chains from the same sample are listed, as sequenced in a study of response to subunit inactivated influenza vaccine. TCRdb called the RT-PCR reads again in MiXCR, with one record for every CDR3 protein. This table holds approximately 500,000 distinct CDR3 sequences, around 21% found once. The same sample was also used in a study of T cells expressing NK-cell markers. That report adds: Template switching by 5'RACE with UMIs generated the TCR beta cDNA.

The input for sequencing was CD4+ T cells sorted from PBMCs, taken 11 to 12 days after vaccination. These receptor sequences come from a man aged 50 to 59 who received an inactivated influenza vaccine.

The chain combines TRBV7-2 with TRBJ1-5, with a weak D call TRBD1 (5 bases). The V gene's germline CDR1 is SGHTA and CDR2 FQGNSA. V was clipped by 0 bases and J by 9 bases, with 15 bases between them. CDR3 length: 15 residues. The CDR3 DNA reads TGTGCCAGCAGCTTAGCGGTTCAAGCAGGGACGCCCCAGCATTTT. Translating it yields CASSLAVQAGTPQHF.

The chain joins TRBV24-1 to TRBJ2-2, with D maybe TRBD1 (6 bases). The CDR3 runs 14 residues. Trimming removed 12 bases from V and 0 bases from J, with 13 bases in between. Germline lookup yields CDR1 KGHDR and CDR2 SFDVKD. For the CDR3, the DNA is TGTGCCGCTATGGACAGATCGAACACCGGGGAGCTGTTTTTT. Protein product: CAAMDRSNTGELFF.

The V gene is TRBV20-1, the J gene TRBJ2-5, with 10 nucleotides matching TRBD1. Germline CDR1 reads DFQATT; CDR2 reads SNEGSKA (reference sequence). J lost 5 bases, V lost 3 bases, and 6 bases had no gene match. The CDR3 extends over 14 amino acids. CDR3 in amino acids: CSASRTGGGETQYF. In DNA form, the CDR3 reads TGCAGTGCTAGCCGGACAGGGGGTGGGGAGACCCAGTACTTC.

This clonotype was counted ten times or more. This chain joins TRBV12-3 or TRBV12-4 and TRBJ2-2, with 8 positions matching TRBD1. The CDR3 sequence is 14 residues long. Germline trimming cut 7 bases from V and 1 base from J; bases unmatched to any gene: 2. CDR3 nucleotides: TGTGCCAGCACCGGACAGGGGAACACCGGGGAGCTGTTTTTT. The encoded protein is CASTGQGNTGELFF.

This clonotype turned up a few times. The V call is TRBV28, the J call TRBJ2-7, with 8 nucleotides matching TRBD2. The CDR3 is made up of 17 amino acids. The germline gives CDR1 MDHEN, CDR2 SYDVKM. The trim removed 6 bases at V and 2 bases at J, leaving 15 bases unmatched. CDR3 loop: CASRARTGGQATYEQYF. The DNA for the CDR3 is TGTGCCAGCAGAGCAAGAACGGGGGGGCAGGCTACCTACGAGCAGTACTTC.

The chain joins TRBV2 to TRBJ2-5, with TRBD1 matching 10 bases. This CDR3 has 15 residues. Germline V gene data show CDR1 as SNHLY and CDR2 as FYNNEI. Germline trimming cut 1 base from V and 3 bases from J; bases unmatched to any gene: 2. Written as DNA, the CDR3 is TGTGCCAGCAGTGAAGAGACAGGGGGCGAAGAGACCCAGTACTTC. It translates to CASSEETGGEETQYF.

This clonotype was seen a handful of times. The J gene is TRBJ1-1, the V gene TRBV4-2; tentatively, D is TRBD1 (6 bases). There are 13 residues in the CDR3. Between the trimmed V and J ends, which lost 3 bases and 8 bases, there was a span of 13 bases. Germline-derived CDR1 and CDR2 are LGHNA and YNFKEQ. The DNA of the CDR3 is TGTGCCAGCAGCCAGGGGCGAGGACAGGAAGCTTTCTTT. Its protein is CASSQGRGQEAFF.

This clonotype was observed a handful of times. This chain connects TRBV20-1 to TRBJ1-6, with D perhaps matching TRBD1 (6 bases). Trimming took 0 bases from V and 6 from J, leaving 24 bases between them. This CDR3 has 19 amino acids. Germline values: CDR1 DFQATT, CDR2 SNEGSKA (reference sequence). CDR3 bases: TGCAGTGCTAGAGATGAGGGCAAATTTGGGGGCGCACTTAATTCACCCCTCCACTTT. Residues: CSARDEGKFGGALNSPLHF.

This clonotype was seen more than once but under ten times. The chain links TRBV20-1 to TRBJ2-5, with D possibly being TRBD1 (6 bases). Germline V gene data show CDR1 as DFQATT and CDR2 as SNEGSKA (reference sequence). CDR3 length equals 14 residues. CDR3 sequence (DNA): TGCAGGATGGAGAGGACAGACTCCCAAGAGACCCAGTACTTC. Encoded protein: CRMERTDSQETQYF.

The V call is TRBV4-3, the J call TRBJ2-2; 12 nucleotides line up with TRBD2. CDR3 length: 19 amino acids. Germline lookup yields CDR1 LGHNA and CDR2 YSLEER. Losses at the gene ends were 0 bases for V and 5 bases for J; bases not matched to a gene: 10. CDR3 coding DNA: TGCGCCAGCAGCCAAGATCCTCTTACTAGCGGGGGGCGGACCGGGGAGCTGTTTTTT. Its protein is CASSQDPLTSGGRTGELFF.

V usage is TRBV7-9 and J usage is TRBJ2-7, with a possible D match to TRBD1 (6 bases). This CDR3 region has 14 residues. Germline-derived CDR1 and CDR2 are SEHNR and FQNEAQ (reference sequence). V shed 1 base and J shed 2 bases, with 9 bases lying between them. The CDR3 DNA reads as TGTGCCAGCAGCTTAGGGACAGCCACCTACGAGCAGTACTTC. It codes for CASSLGTATYEQYF.

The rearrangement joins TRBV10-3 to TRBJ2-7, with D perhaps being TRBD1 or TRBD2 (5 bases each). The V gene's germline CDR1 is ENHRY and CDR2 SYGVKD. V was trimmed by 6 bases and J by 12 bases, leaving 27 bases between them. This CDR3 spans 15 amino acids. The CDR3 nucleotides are TGTGCCATCAGCGTGTCCGGGACGGCCCCCACAGTGGGGTACTTC. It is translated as CAISVSGTAPTVGYF.

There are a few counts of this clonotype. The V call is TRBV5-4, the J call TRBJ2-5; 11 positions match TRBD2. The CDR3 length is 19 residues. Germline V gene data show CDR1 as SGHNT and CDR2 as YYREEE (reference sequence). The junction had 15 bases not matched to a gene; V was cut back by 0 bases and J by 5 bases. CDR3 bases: TGTGCCAGCAGCTTGGTGCTAGCGGGAGGATGGAATAGGGGGGAGACCCAGTACTTC. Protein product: CASSLVLAGGWNRGETQYF.

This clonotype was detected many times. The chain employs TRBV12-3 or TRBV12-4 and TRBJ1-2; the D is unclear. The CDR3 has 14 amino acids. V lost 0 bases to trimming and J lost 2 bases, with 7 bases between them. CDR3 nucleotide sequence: TGTGCCAGCAGTTTAGCTGTCAGAAACTATGGCTACACCTTC. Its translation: CASSLAVRNYGYTF.

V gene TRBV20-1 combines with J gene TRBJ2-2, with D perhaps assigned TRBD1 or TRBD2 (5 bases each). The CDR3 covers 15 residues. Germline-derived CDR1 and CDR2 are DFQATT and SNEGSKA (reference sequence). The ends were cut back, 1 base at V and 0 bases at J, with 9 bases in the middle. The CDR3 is CSARVGGSNTGELFF. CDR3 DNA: TGCAGTGCTAGAGTTGGGGGATCGAACACCGGGGAGCTGTTTTTT.

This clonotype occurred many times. This CDR3 reads CSVATTGFNEQYF. CDR3 DNA: TGCAGCGTCGCTACGACAGGGTTCAACGAGCAGTACTTC. The chain couples TRBV29-1 to TRBJ2-7, with 7 bases identical to TRBD1. Trimming cost V 6 bases and J 5 bases; bases outside gene matches: 10. Germline CDR1 reads SQVTM; CDR2 reads ANQGSEA. CDR3 size: 13 residues.

The DNA of the CDR3 is TGTGCCAGCAGCTTAGCCTACTCCTGGACTAGCCACGAGCAGTACTTC. Its protein is CASSLAYSWTSHEQYF. This chain links TRBV7-2 with TRBJ2-7, with TRBD2 matching 8 bases. V lost 0 bases and J lost 5; bases outside the gene matches: 9. From germline, CDR1 is SGHTA and CDR2 FQGNSA. The CDR3 contains 16 residues.

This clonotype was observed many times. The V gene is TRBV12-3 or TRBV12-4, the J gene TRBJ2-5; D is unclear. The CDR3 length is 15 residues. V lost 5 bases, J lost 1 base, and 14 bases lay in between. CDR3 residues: CASSDFVAAQETQYF. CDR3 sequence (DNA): TGTGCCAGCAGTGATTTCGTAGCCGCCCAAGAGACCCAGTACTTC.

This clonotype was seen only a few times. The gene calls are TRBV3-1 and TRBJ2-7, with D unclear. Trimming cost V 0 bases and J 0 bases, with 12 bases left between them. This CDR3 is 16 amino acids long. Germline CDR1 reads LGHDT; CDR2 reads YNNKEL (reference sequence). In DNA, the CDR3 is TGTGCCAGCAGCCAAGAATTCGGCGCAAGCTCCTACGAGCAGTACTTC. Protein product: CASSQEFGASSYEQYF.

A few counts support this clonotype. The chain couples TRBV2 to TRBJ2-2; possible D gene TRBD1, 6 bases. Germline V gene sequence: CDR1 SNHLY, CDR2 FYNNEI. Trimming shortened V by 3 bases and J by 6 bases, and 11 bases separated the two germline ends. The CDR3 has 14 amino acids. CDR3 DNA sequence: TGTGCCAGCAGTGAGGGACACTCAGCCGGGGAGCTGTTTTTT. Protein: CASSEGHSAGELFF.

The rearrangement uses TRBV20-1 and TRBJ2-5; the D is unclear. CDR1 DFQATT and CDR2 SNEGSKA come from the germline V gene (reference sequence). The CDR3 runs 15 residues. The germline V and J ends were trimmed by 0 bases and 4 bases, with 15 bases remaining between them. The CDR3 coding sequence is TGCAGTGCTAGAGATTCGACTCACGGACGAGAGACCCAGTACTTC. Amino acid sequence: CSARDSTHGRETQYF.

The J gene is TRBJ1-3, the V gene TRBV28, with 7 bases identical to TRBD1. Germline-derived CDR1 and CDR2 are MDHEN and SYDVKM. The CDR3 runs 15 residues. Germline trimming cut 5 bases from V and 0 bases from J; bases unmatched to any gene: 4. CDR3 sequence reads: CASSPQGSSGNTIYF. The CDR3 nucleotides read TGTGCCAGCAGTCCACAGGGGTCCTCTGGAAACACCATATATTTT.

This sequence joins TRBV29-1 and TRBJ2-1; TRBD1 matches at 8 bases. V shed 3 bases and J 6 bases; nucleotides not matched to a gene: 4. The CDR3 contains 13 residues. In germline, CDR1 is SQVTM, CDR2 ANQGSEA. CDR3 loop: CSVEAGGPNEQFF. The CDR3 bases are TGCAGCGTTGAGGCAGGGGGCCCCAATGAGCAGTTCTTC.

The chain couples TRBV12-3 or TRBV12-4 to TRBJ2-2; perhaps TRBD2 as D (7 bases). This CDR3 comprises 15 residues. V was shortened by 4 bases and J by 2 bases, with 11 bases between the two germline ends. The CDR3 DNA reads TGTGCCAGCAGTTACCGGGGGGCCAACACCGGGGAGCTGTTTTTT. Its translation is CASSYRGANTGELFF.

The CDR3 loop reads CASSHWDTGELFF. Here the CDR3 DNA reads TGTGCCAGCAGCCATTGGGATACCGGGGAGCTGTTTTTT. The chain uses TRBV14 and TRBJ2-2; D remains ambiguous. Trimming cost V 3 bases and J 5 bases, with 7 bases left between them. Germline CDR1 reads SGHDN; CDR2 reads FVKESK. This CDR3 comprises 13 residues. The variable domain in full, with the rest retrieved from reference TRBV14 and TRBJ2-2, is EAGVTQFPSHSVIEKGQTVTLRCDPISGHDNLYWYRRVMGKEIKFLLHFVKESKQDESGMPNNRFLAERTGGTYSTLKVQPAELEDSGVYFCASSHWDTGELFFGEGSRLTVL.

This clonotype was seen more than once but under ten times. The CDR3 is CSAGTGVQGSPLHF. As DNA, the CDR3 is TGCAGTGCTGGAACCGGGGTTCAAGGTTCACCCCTCCACTTT. The chain couples TRBV20-1 to TRBJ1-6; D gene unclear. Germline CDR1 DFQATT, CDR2 SNEGSKA (reference sequence). V gave up 5 bases and J gave up 9 bases, with 17 bases separating them. This CDR3 is built from 14 residues.

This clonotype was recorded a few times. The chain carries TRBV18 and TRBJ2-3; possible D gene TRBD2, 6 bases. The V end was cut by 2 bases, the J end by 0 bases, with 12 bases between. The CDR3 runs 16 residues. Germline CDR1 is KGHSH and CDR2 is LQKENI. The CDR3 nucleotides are TGTGCCAGCTCACCAGCTAGCGACCTAAGCACAGATACGCAGTATTTT. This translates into CASSPASDLSTDTQYF.

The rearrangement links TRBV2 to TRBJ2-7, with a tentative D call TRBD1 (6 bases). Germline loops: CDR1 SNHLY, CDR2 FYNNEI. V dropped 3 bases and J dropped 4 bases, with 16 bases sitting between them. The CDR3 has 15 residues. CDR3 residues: CASSDFVAGAYEQYF. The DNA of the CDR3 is TGTGCCAGCAGTGACTTTGTGGCAGGGGCGTACGAGCAGTACTTC.

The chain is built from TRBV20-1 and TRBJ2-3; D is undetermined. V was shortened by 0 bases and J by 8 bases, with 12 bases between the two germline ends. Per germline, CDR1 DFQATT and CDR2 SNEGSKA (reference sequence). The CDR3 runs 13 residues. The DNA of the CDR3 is TGCAGTGCTAGAGACTCCTTTGTCCTTACGCAGTATTTT. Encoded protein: CSARDSFVLTQYF.

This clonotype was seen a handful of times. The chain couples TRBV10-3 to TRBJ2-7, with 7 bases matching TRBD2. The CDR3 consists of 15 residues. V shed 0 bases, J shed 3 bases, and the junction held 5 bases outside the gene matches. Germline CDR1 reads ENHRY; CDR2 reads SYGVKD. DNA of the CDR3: TGTGCCATCAGTGAGTCGGGCGGGAGAGGCTACGAGCAGTACTTC. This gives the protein CAISESGGRGYEQYF.